The entry that follows covers one T cell receptor beta chain sequence. This record belongs to a study of blood T cell repertoires in COVID-19. Study information: The origin of the acute and convalescent COVID-19 samples was the United States, Italy and Spain. T cells, B-cell-depleted T cells, or PBMCs provided the cDNA or gDNA that served as material.

How the authors handled the data: Estimation of nucleated cell counts was performed using reference gene primer amplification. Sequencing used immunoSEQ multiplex PCR; TCRdb keeps in-frame clones, though not all of them. From that table come the V and J calls and clone size; the DNA was used to work out D and trimming. The data show approximately 150,000 clones, 80% to 85% seen once. The CDR3 has 16 amino acids. Germline lookup yields CDR1 LNHDA and CDR2 SQIVND (reference sequence). V gave up 6 bases and J gave up 4 bases; unmatched junction bases: 10. The TCR originated in a man in his sixties or seventies with active or convalescent COVID-19. Sequenced material: peripheral blood. The chain employs TRBV19 and TRBJ1-5; the match to TRBD1 covers 9 bases. The CDR3 spells CASRDRGKGFNQPQHF. The CDR3 nucleotides read TGTGCCAGTAGGGACAGGGGAAAGGGGTTTAATCAGCCCCAGCATTTT.